Shown below are 25 T cell receptor beta chains from a single sample sequenced in a study of blood T cell repertoires in COVID-19. The method was immunoSEQ multiplex PCR; TCRdb's version includes in-frame clones alone and lacks a portion of them. The table records more than 65,000 clones, roughly 73% of them present only once. The sequenced material came from peripheral blood. The receptors derive from a human donor in a cohort sampled during active COVID-19.

This chain links TRBV5-8 with TRBJ1-5, with D maybe TRBD1 (5 bases). V was shortened by 4 bases and J by 2 bases, with 16 bases between the two germline ends. The length of the CDR3 is 16 residues. CDR1 is SGHTS and CDR2 is YDEGEE in the germline V gene. CDR3 nucleotides: TGTGCCAGCAGCCAGATGTGGGGCACGGGCAATCAGCCCCAGCATTTT. It encodes CASSQMWGTGNQPQHF.

J is TRBJ2-3 and V is TRBV19, with D possibly matching TRBD2 (6 bases). This CDR3 has 12 residues. V was clipped by 4 bases and J by 4 bases, with 6 bases between them. In germline, CDR1 is LNHDA, CDR2 SQIVND (reference sequence). The CDR3, as DNA: TGTGCCAGTAGTAGGGGGGCAGATACGCAGTATTTT. The encoded protein is CASSRGADTQYF.

The chain links TRBV12-2 to TRBJ1-2. TRBV12-2 represents a pseudogene. The CDR3 is made up of 15 amino acids. Here the CDR3 DNA reads TGTGCAAGTCGCTCGCGTCCTCCCTCTAACTATGGCTACACCTTC. Translation: CASRSRPPSNYGYTF.

The rearrangement links TRBV6-1 to TRBJ1-5; 7 bases fit TRBD1. Germline-derived CDR1 and CDR2 are MNHNS and SASEGT. Trimming at V came to 3 bases and at J to 2 bases, leaving 4 bases not matched to a gene. CDR3 size: 15 residues. In nucleotides, the CDR3 is TGTGCCAGCAGTGACCAGGGGGGAGGCAATCAGCCCCAGCATTTT. Translation gives CASSDQGGGNQPQHF.

The gene calls are TRBV6-1 and TRBJ2-2; D unclear. Germline loops: CDR1 MNHNS, CDR2 SASEGT. V was shortened by 2 bases and J by 2 bases, with 9 bases between the two germline ends. This CDR3 contains 15 residues. This CDR3 is CASSEQAHNTGELFF. Written as DNA, the CDR3 is TGTGCCAGCAGTGAACAGGCACACAACACCGGGGAGCTGTTTTTT.

The chain has TRBV24-1 and TRBJ2-1; 10 bases map to TRBD1. Losses at the gene ends were 4 bases for V and 6 bases for J; bases not matched to a gene: 11. This CDR3 region has 17 residues. In germline, CDR1 is KGHDR, CDR2 SFDVKD. CDR3 protein: CATSEPDPGQGSNEQFF. CDR3 coding DNA: TGTGCCACCAGTGAGCCAGACCCGGGACAGGGGAGCAATGAGCAGTTCTTC.

The chain is built from TRBV12-3 or TRBV12-4 and TRBJ2-7; 7 nucleotides align to TRBD2. This CDR3 comprises 12 residues. Trimming removed 5 bases from V and 6 bases from J; junction bases left unmatched: 4. DNA of the CDR3: TGTGCCAGCAGTCGCTGGGGGGGCGAGCAGTACTTC. Translated: CASSRWGGEQYF.

The CDR3 region has the DNA TGCGCCAGCAGCAAGAGACAGGGGGACTATGGCTACACCTTC. This gives the protein CASSKRQGDYGYTF. The J gene is TRBJ1-2, the V gene TRBV5-1, with 9 bases lining up with TRBD1. Germline CDR1 reads SGHRS; CDR2 reads YFSETQ. The CDR3 is made up of 14 amino acids. J was trimmed by 3 bases and V by 4 bases; bases with no gene match: 4. Full variable domain (remainder filled in from reference TRBV5-1 and TRBJ1-2): KAGVTQTPRYLIKTRGQQVTLSCSPISGHRSVSWYQQTPGQGLQFLFEYFSETQRNKGNFPGRFSGRQFSNSRSEMNVSTLELGDSALYLCASSKRQGDYGYTFGSGTRLTVV.

This rearrangement joins TRBV9 to TRBJ2-1; weak D call: TRBD1 (6 bases). Germline V gene lookup returns CDR1 SGDLS and CDR2 YYNGEE. The CDR3 runs to 16 residues. V was cut by 6 bases and J by 5 bases, with 21 bases left in between. CDR3 nucleotides: TGTGCCAGCACCAAACCCCCAGGGGCCATTAACAATGAGCAGTTCTTC. It is translated as CASTKPPGAINNEQFF.

The rearrangement joins TRBV5-1 to TRBJ2-3; 8 nucleotides agree with TRBD1. The CDR3 is 14 residues long. Looked up from germline, CDR1 is SGHRS and CDR2 is YFSETQ. The ends lost 4 bases at V and 4 bases at J; junction bases unmatched: 5. CDR3 amino acids: CASSPGQDPDTQYF. The CDR3 bases are TGCGCCAGCAGCCCGGGACAGGATCCAGATACGCAGTATTTT.

The V call is TRBV19, the J call TRBJ2-1; the match to TRBD1 covers 10 bases. Looked up from germline, CDR1 is LNHDA and CDR2 is SQIVND (reference sequence). There are 15 residues in the CDR3. The V segment lost 6 bases and the J segment 9 bases; nucleotides outside the gene matches: 11. The CDR3 DNA sequence: TGTGCCAGTAGCCCTCCCGGGACAGGGGTTCCTGAGCAGTTCTTC. The encoded protein is CASSPPGTGVPEQFF.

The CDR3 protein is CASSPGQGLYEQFF. In DNA, the CDR3 is TGTGCCAGCTCACCGGGACAGGGTCTCTATGAGCAGTTCTTC. V gene TRBV18 combines with J gene TRBJ2-1; 9 nucleotides line up with TRBD1. The CDR3 is 14 amino acids. Germline CDR1 KGHSH, CDR2 LQKENI. V lost 3 bases and J lost 8; bases outside the gene matches: 5. The complete variable domain, with remaining parts taken from reference TRBV18 and TRBJ2-1, reads NAGVMQNPRHLVRRRGQEARLRCSPMKGHSHVYWYRQLPEEGLKFMVYLQKENIIDESGMPKERFSAEFPKEGPSILRIQQVVRGDSAAYFCASSPGQGLYEQFFGPGTRLTVL.

J is TRBJ1-2 and V is TRBV6-4, with no clear D. V was pared by 7 bases and J by 8 bases, with 14 bases between. The length of the CDR3 is 12 residues. The germline V gene has CDR1 MRHNA and CDR2 SNTAGT. CDR3 coding DNA: TGTGCCAGCACCTCCAACTCGGGAGGCTACACCTTC. Translated: CASTSNSGGYTF.

V usage is TRBV18 and J usage is TRBJ1-1, with a tentative D call TRBD1 (5 bases). V shed 3 bases and J shed 4 bases, with 15 bases lying between them. The CDR3 sequence is 15 residues long. Germline V gene sequence: CDR1 KGHSH, CDR2 LQKENI. The CDR3 protein is CASSPTSEGRTEAFF. As DNA, the CDR3 is TGTGCCAGCTCACCCACGTCGGAGGGGCGCACTGAAGCTTTCTTT.

This sequence joins TRBV12-1 and TRBJ2-1; the table's D call of TRBD2 was not tested on the DNA. TRBV12-1 is flagged as a pseudogene. CDR3 size: 16 residues. CDR3 bases: TGTGCCAGCAGCGGTGGACTAGCGGAAACCTACAATGAGCAGTTCTTC. Translated: CASSGGLAETYNEQFF.

V is TRBV28 and J is TRBJ2-1; 8 bases are shared with TRBD1. Germline V gives CDR1 MDHEN, CDR2 SYDVKM. This CDR3 is built from 16 residues. Trimming took 6 bases from V and 6 from J; bases not matched to a gene: 13. DNA for the CDR3: TGTGCCAGCAGCACAACCGGGACAGGAAAACCCAATGAGCAGTTCTTC. Translation gives CASSTTGTGKPNEQFF.

V gene TRBV7-8 combines with J gene TRBJ1-6; no clear D. The CDR3 loop spans 14 amino acids. CDR1 and CDR2 (germline): SGHVS, FQNEAQ. V was trimmed by 5 bases and J by 8 bases, leaving 13 bases between them. The CDR3 loop is CASSPRGSDSPLHF. CDR3 bases: TGTGCCAGCAGCCCTCGCGGGTCGGATTCACCCCTCCACTTT. The full variable domain, in which reference TRBV7-8 and TRBJ1-6 provide the parts outside the CDR3, is GAGVSQSPRYKVAKRGQDVALRCDPISGHVSLFWYQQALGQGPEFLTYFQNEAQLDKSGLPSDRFFAERPEGSVSTLKIQRTQQEDSAVYLCASSPRGSDSPLHFGNGTRLTVT.

Here the CDR3 reads CASSEIVLADQETQYF. The CDR3 region has the DNA TGTGCCAGCAGTGAAATAGTACTAGCGGACCAAGAGACCCAGTACTTC. V gene TRBV2 combines with J gene TRBJ2-5; 8 bases are a match to TRBD2. Germline-derived CDR1 and CDR2 are SNHLY and FYNNEI. V shed 2 bases and J 0 bases; nucleotides not matched to a gene: 5. The CDR3 contains 16 residues.

The chain links TRBV3-1 (or the pseudogene TRBV3-2) to TRBJ1-2; the D gene is possibly TRBD1 (5 bases). CDR1 is LGHDT, CDR2 YNNKEL, per germline (reference sequence). V was trimmed by 4 bases and J by 2 bases, leaving 5 bases between them. The CDR3 runs 12 residues. CDR3: CASSPGNYGYTF. CDR3 DNA: TGTGCCAGCAGCCCAGGGAACTATGGCTACACCTTC.

V gene TRBV7-8 combines with J gene TRBJ2-5; D possibly corresponds to TRBD2 (5 bases). V was clipped by 3 bases and J by 5 bases, with 16 bases between them. This CDR3 is built from 15 residues. The germline V gene encodes CDR1 SGHVS and CDR2 FQNEAQ. The CDR3 protein is CASSFSELRGETQYF. For the CDR3, the DNA is TGTGCCAGCAGCTTTAGTGAGCTGCGCGGGGAGACCCAGTACTTC.

The chain employs TRBV28 and TRBJ2-7, with D possibly TRBD2 on 5 matching bases. CDR1 and CDR2 from the germline V gene are MDHEN and SYDVKM. V was trimmed by 7 bases and J by 2 bases, leaving 9 bases between them. The length of the CDR3 is 12 residues. In DNA, the CDR3 is TGTGCCAGCAAATACGGGGCCTACGAGCAGTACTTC. As protein: CASKYGAYEQYF.

V usage is TRBV5-5 and J usage is TRBJ2-1; D possibly corresponds to TRBD1 (5 bases). V was cut by 4 bases and J by 10 bases, with 15 bases left in between. The V gene's germline CDR1 is SGHKS and CDR2 YYEKEE (reference sequence). CDR3 length: 13 residues. The CDR3 loop reads CASSPPRVMEQFF. CDR3 bases: TGTGCCAGCAGCCCCCCCAGGGTCATGGAGCAGTTCTTC.

This chain uses TRBV6-5 with TRBJ2-1; possibly TRBD1 for D (6 bases). The CDR3 is 15 residues long. Trimming pared 0 bases from V and 6 bases from J, leaving 12 bases between. From germline, CDR1 is MNHEY and CDR2 SVGAGI. The CDR3 protein is CASSYSAGVANEQFF. The CDR3 nucleotides are TGTGCCAGCAGTTACTCAGCAGGGGTGGCCAATGAGCAGTTCTTC.

J is TRBJ2-2 and V is TRBV2, with TRBD2 matching over 8 bases. The CDR3 runs 14 residues. Germline CDR1 is SNHLY and CDR2 is FYNNEI. Germline trimming cut 7 bases from V and 3 bases from J; bases unmatched to any gene: 4. The CDR3 protein is CASMERGHTGELFF. The CDR3 nucleotides are TGTGCCAGCATGGAGCGGGGGCACACCGGGGAGCTGTTTTTT.

This clone was recorded only once. The chain couples TRBV7-2 to TRBJ2-2; 7 nucleotides match TRBD1. The CDR3 sequence is 17 residues long. V lost 1 base and J lost 2; bases outside the gene matches: 7. Germline CDR1 is SGHTA and CDR2 is FQGNSA. CDR3 protein: CASSLVYRGENTGELFF. The CDR3 nucleotides read TGTGCCAGCAGCTTAGTGTACAGGGGTGAAAACACCGGGGAGCTGTTTTTT.